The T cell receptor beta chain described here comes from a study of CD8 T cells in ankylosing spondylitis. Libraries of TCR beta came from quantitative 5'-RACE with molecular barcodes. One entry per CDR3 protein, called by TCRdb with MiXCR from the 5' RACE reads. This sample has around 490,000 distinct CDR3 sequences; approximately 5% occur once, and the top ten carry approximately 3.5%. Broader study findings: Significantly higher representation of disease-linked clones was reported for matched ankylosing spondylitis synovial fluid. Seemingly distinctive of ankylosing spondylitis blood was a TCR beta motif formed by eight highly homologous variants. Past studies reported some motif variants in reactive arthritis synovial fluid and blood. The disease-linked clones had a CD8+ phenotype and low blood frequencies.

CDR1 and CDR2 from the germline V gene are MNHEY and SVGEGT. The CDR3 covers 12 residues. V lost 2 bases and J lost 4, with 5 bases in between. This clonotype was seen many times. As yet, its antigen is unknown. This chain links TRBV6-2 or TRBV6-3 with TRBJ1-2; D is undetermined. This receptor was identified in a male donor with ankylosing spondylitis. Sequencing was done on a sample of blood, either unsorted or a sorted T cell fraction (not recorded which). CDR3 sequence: CASSYVLYGYTF. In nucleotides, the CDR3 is TGTGCCAGCAGTTACGTTCTCTATGGCTACACCTTC.